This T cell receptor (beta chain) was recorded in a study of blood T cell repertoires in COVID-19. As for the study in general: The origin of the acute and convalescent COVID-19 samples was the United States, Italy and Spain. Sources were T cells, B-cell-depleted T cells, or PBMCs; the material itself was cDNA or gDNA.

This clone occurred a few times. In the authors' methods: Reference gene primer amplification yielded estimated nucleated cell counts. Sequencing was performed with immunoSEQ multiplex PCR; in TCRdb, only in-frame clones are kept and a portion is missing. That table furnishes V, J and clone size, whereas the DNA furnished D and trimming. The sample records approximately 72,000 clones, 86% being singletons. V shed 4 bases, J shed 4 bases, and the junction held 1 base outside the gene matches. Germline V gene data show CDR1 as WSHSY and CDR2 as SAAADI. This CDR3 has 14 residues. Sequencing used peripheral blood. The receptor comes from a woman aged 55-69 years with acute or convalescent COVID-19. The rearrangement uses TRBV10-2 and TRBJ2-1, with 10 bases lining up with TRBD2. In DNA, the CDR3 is TGCGCCAGCAGTGCGACTAGCGGGTACAATGAGCAGTTCTTC. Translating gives CASSATSGYNEQFF.